Only a few counts were recorded for the clone carrying this T cell receptor beta chain. The sample originates from a study of blood T cells in healthy people across ages. It was with a sample-barcoded 5' primer and a J-beta primer mix that a second PCR of about 7 to 12 cycles was run. TCRdb redid the calling of the 5' RACE reads with MiXCR, one entry per CDR3 protein. The sample includes more than 650,000 distinct CDR3 sequences, around a fifth of them seen just once. V lost 4 bases and J 11 bases, leaving 14 bases between the germline ends. The CDR3 length is 12 residues. This sequence joins TRBV12-3 or TRBV12-4 and TRBJ1-1, with D possibly being TRBD1 (5 bases). The sequence was collected from a man between 70 and 80 years old in good health. Sequencing was carried out using blood. CDR3 sequence (DNA): TGTGCCAGCAGTTGGGGTGGCAGGGAGGCTTTCTTT. It specifies CASSWGGREAFF.